A selection of T cell receptor beta chains follows, all from one sample in a study of Ad26.COV2.S vaccination and SARS-CoV-2 variants. Clones were sequenced by immunoSEQ multiplex PCR, and TCRdb holds only the in-frame ones, with some missing. Of 250,000 to 300,000 clones listed, approximately 87% were seen once; the top ten hold about 3.1%. The sample was peripheral blood, taken in a trial of Ad26.COV2.S vaccine versus placebo. These receptors all come from a person aged 18 to 65 who received the Ad26.COV2.S COVID-19 vaccine or a placebo. CDR3s include the opening cysteine and the closing phenylalanine or tryptophan. The order of the fields is D gene, V gene, J gene, clone size, CDR3 protein, CDR3 DNA. D genes are given only for firm matches. Only some rows state a clone size, as once, few, many or a class for expanded clones.

.,TRBV5-1,TRBJ2-2,.,CASSSQVNTGELFF,TGCGCCAGCAGCTCACAGGTGAACACCGGGGAGCTGTTTTTT
.,TRBV7-2,TRBJ1-5,.,CASSPRVGAYQPQHF,TGTGCCAGCAGCCCACGAGTAGGGGCCTATCAGCCCCAGCATTTT
TRBD1,TRBV11-2,TRBJ2-5,.,CASSPQLGQGQETQYF,TGTGCCAGCAGCCCCCAGTTGGGACAGGGGCAAGAGACCCAGTACTTC
TRBD1,TRBV5-1,TRBJ2-7,.,CASSSGTASSYEQYF,TGCGCCAGCAGCTCGGGGACAGCTTCTTCCTACGAGCAGTACTTC
.,TRBV5-1,TRBJ1-2,few,CASSPRGGREDTF,TGCGCCAGCAGCCCCCGCGGCGGCAGGGAGGACACCTTC
TRBD1,TRBV7-2,TRBJ1-2,.,CASSQDRENYGYTF,TGTGCCAGCAGCCAGGACAGGGAAAACTATGGCTACACCTTC
TRBD2,TRBV14,TRBJ2-3,.,CASSYSGTVTDTQYF,TGTGCCAGCAGCTATAGCGGGACTGTCACAGATACGCAGTATTTT
TRBD2,TRBV27,TRBJ2-5,.,CASSTWTSGGETQYF,TGTGCCAGCAGTACTTGGACTAGCGGGGGGGAGACCCAGTACTTC
TRBD1,TRBV9,TRBJ2-5,.,CASSVGQGRETQYF,TGTGCCAGCAGCGTAGGACAGGGCCGGGAGACCCAGTACTTC
.,TRBV11-2,TRBJ1-1,.,CASSLRVDTEAFF,TGTGCCAGCAGCCTCAGGGTAGACACTGAAGCTTTCTTT
.,TRBV19,TRBJ2-4,.,CASTPGGGEPKNIQYF,TGTGCCAGTACTCCCGGAGGGGGTGAGCCAAAAAACATTCAGTACTTC
TRBD1,TRBV5-1,TRBJ2-3,.,CASSPRQGAGTDTQYF,TGCGCCAGCAGCCCCCGACAGGGGGCCGGCACAGATACGCAGTATTTT
TRBD1,TRBV9,TRBJ1-1,.,CASSRDRARSEAFF,TGTGCCAGCAGCCGTGACAGGGCTCGGTCTGAAGCTTTCTTT
.,TRBV10-3,TRBJ2-3,.,CAISDEPTGTSPPDTQYF,TGTGCCATCAGTGACGAACCTACCGGGACATCTCCCCCAGATACGCAGTATTTT
.,TRBV20-1,TRBJ1-3,.,CSAPGGNTIYF,TGCAGTGCCCCCGGGGGAAACACCATATATTTT
.,TRBV6-6,TRBJ2-7,.,CASRQGSWEQYF,TGTGCCAGCAGGCAGGGTTCGTGGGAGCAGTACTTC
TRBD1,TRBV5-1,TRBJ1-1,once,CASSPQGGVTEAFF,TGCGCCAGCAGCCCACAGGGGGGAGTGACTGAAGCTTTCTTT
TRBD1,TRBV11-2,TRBJ2-6,.,CASTFTTGYLSSGANVLTF,TGTGCCAGCACCTTTACGACAGGGTACCTATCCTCTGGGGCCAACGTCCTGACTTTC
TRBD1,TRBV5-8,TRBJ1-6,.,CASSTHRGKKEASYNSPLHF,TGTGCCAGCAGCACGCACAGGGGGAAAAAAGAAGCCTCCTATAATTCACCCCTCCACTTT
.,TRBV4-1,TRBJ1-1,once,CASSQEAIRVGGFF,TGCGCCAGCAGCCAAGAAGCCATTAGGGTTGGTGGTTTCTTT
.,TRBV7-2,TRBJ2-7,.,CASSLTASYEQYF,TGTGCCAGCAGCTTAACAGCCTCCTACGAGCAGTACTTC
.,TRBV9,TRBJ2-3,.,CASSADSRASTDTQYF,TGTGCCAGCAGCGCGGACTCTCGAGCAAGCACAGATACGCAGTATTTT
.,TRBV2,TRBJ2-7,.,CASRARLQYYEQYF,TGTGCCAGCAGGGCACGTCTTCAATACTACGAGCAGTACTTC
.,TRBV28,TRBJ1-1,.,CASSPGGGTEAFF,TGTGCCAGCAGCCCGGGAGGTGGGACTGAAGCTTTCTTT
.,TRBV5-6,TRBJ1-2,.,CASSGNRAGYTF,TGTGCCAGCAGCGGAAACAGGGCTGGCTACACCTTC
.,TRBV19,TRBJ2-7,.,CASSRGSYEQYF,TGTGCCAGTAGCCGCGGATCCTACGAGCAGTACTTC
.,TRBV7-8,TRBJ1-1,once,CASSPDMNTEAFF,TGTGCCAGCAGCCCAGACATGAACACTGAAGCTTTCTTT
.,TRBV6-6,TRBJ1-2,.,CASSYPGPYTF,TGTGCCAGCAGTTACCCGGGTCCCTACACCTTC
TRBD1,TRBV5-1,TRBJ2-1,.,CASSAGTASYNEQFF,TGCGCCAGCAGCGCAGGGACAGCCTCCTACAATGAGCAGTTCTTC
.,TRBV3-1/TRBV3-2,TRBJ2-5,few,CASTTRRGGETQYF,TGTGCCAGCACCACACGGAGGGGGGGAGAGACCCAGTACTTC
TRBD1,TRBV4-2,TRBJ1-4,once,CASSQEGGADEKLFF,TGTGCCAGCAGCCAAGAAGGGGGCGCAGATGAAAAACTGTTTTTT
.,TRBV7-8,TRBJ2-1,.,CASSLPQATNEQFF,TGTGCCAGCAGCTTACCCCAAGCTACGAATGAGCAGTTCTTC
.,TRBV9,TRBJ1-3,.,CASSLDSSSGNTIYF,TGTGCCAGCAGCCTCGACAGCAGCTCTGGAAACACCATATATTTT
.,TRBV7-2,TRBJ1-3,many,CASSRGWGISGNTIYF,TGTGCCAGCAGCCGGGGGTGGGGAATCTCTGGAAACACCATATATTTT
.,TRBV9,TRBJ1-1,.,CASSVEGTVSTEAFF,TGTGCCAGCAGCGTAGAGGGGACGGTGAGCACTGAAGCTTTCTTT
TRBD1,TRBV18,TRBJ1-1,.,CASSKQGLGDTEAFF,TGTGCCAGCTCCAAACAGGGGCTGGGGGACACTGAAGCTTTCTTT
.,TRBV5-6,TRBJ1-1,.,CASSLYINTEAFF,TGTGCCAGCAGCTTATATATTAACACTGAAGCTTTCTTT
.,TRBV6-1,TRBJ1-2,.,CASSEALGRGNYGYTF,TGTGCCAGCAGTGAAGCGCTTGGTAGGGGGAACTATGGCTACACCTTC
TRBD2,TRBV7-8,TRBJ2-2,.,CASKGLAGPGELFF,TGTGCCAGCAAGGGACTAGCGGGACCCGGGGAGCTGTTTTTT
.,TRBV5-4,TRBJ1-4,.,CASSLGGATNEKLFF,TGTGCCAGCAGCTTGGGAGGAGCAACTAATGAAAAACTGTTTTTT
TRBD2,TRBV5-1,TRBJ2-1,.,CASSLVLAGVDEQFF,TGCGCCAGCAGCTTGGTCTTAGCGGGAGTTGATGAGCAGTTCTTC
.,TRBV11-3,TRBJ1-1,.,CASSLDKTRYEAFF,TGTGCCAGCAGCTTAGACAAAACACGATATGAAGCTTTCTTT
TRBD2,TRBV5-8,TRBJ2-3,.,CASSLWTSGRSDTQYF,TGTGCCAGCAGCTTGTGGACTAGCGGGAGGTCAGATACGCAGTATTTT
.,TRBV7-8,TRBJ2-3,.,CASSLAPADTQYF,TGTGCCAGCAGCTTAGCCCCGGCAGATACGCAGTATTTT
TRBD2,TRBV2,TRBJ2-7,.,CASSGGGVLQYF,TGTGCCAGCAGTGGGGGAGGGGTTCTGCAGTACTTC